The subject of this entry is one TCR beta chain. The data were obtained in a study of response to subunit inactivated influenza vaccine. The CDR3 loop spans 15 amino acids. Trimming pared 4 bases from V and 4 bases from J, leaving 15 bases between. Germline V gene sequence: CDR1 SGHDT, CDR2 YYEEEE. TCRdb recomputed calls from the RT-PCR reads with MiXCR, one row per CDR3 protein. The sample yields 600,000 to 850,000 distinct CDR3 sequences, approximately 14% seen once. The material sequenced was PBMCs from blood, taken 14 to 15 days before vaccination. This chain uses TRBV5-6 with TRBJ2-1; D perhaps matches TRBD2 (6 bases). The clonotype comes from a man aged 45-65 years who received an inactivated influenza vaccine. The CDR3, as DNA: TGTGCCAGCAGCACTGGAGCTAGCGCATACAATGAGCAGTTCTTC. It yields the protein CASSTGASAYNEQFF.